The rows below give T cell receptor beta chains drawn from one sample of a study of cytomegalovirus exposure and HLA in healthy donors. Assay: immunoSEQ multiplex PCR; the TCRdb copy retains only in-frame clones and omits some. The table has about 130,000 clones, 85% to 95% seen once. Sequencing input: PBMCs. The receptors come from a man between 18 and 29 years old in good health and CMV-seropositive. Both conserved end residues are part of each CDR3. The D gene is left open where the match is weak. Only some rows state a clone size, as once, few, many or a class for expanded clones.

TRBD2	TRBJ2-7	.	TRBV28	14	CASTSRAGVYEQYF	TGTGCCAGCACTTCCCGAGCGGGAGTGTACGAGCAGTACTTC
.	TRBJ1-1	.	TRBV5-4	14	CASSYAGSWTEAFF	TGTGCCAGCAGCTACGCAGGGTCGTGGACTGAAGCTTTCTTT
.	TRBJ2-3	.	TRBV2	16	CASSDRRGLSTDTQYF	TGTGCCAGCAGTGATCGTAGGGGGTTGAGCACAGATACGCAGTATTTT
TRBD1	TRBJ2-7	.	TRBV27	12	CASGRQGYEQYF	TGTGCCAGCGGGAGACAGGGCTACGAGCAGTACTTC
.	TRBJ2-2	.	TRBV7-8	16	CASSLRAAKGGGELFF	TGTGCCAGCAGCTTACGAGCGGCCAAAGGAGGCGGGGAGCTGTTTTTT
.	TRBJ2-3	once	TRBV9	16	CASSVEVAGSTDTQYF	TGTGCCAGCAGCGTAGAGGTAGCCGGTAGCACAGATACGCAGTATTTT
TRBD1	TRBJ2-6	once	TRBV2	18	CASSIRQGVLSGANVLTF	TGTGCCAGCAGCATTCGACAGGGAGTACTCTCTGGGGCCAACGTCCTGACTTTC
TRBD1	TRBJ2-1	.	TRBV4-1	16	CASSHERDRDYNEQFF	TGCGCCAGCAGCCACGAAAGGGACAGGGACTACAATGAGCAGTTCTTC
.	TRBJ2-1	.	TRBV27	14	CASSSSGSYNEQFF	TGTGCCAGCAGTAGCAGCGGCTCCTACAATGAGCAGTTCTTC
.	TRBJ2-7	.	TRBV11-2	15	CASSLDRGGSYEQYF	TGTGCCAGCAGCTTAGATAGGGGGGGCTCCTACGAGCAGTACTTC
TRBD1	TRBJ1-5	.	TRBV2	18	CASRPDRGLIRSNQPQHF	TGTGCCAGCCGGCCGGACAGGGGGCTAATTAGAAGCAATCAGCCCCAGCATTTT
.	TRBJ2-7	.	TRBV6-5	12	CASRSTGAEQYF	TGTGCCAGCAGGTCGACTGGGGCCGAGCAGTACTTC
TRBD2	TRBJ2-1	.	TRBV7-3	16	CASSAGVAGEGNEQFF	TGTGCCAGCAGCGCTGGGGTAGCGGGAGAAGGAAATGAGCAGTTCTTC
TRBD2	TRBJ2-1	once	TRBV27	15	CASSGISGRRDEQFF	TGTGCCAGCAGCGGAATTAGCGGGAGAAGGGATGAGCAGTTCTTC
TRBD1	TRBJ1-1	.	TRBV6-1	11	CASTQQGWPFF	TGTGCCAGCACCCAACAGGGGTGGCCTTTCTTT
TRBD2	TRBJ2-1	.	TRBV11-2	16	CASSLDWVAGVNEQFF	TGTGCCAGCAGCTTAGATTGGGTAGCGGGAGTTAATGAGCAGTTCTTC
.	TRBJ2-3	.	TRBV7-8	16	CASSPHGSTSTDTQYF	TGTGCCAGCAGCCCGCATGGCTCGACTAGCACAGATACGCAGTATTTT
.	TRBJ2-5	.	TRBV9	15	CASSVAGGLQETQYF	TGTGCCAGCAGCGTAGCAGGGGGGCTTCAAGAGACCCAGTACTTC
.	TRBJ1-4	.	TRBV16	14	CASSPFATNEKLFF	TGTGCCAGCAGCCCATTTGCAACTAATGAAAAACTGTTTTTT
TRBD2	TRBJ2-1	.	TRBV10-3	20	CAITTGTASTGTSGRDEQFF	TGTGCCATCACCACTGGGACAGCCTCAACCGGGACTAGCGGGAGGGATGAGCAGTTCTTC
.	TRBJ1-2	few	TRBV20-1	11	CRPGANYGYTF	TGCAGGCCCGGGGCTAACTATGGCTACACCTTC
TRBD2	TRBJ2-3	once	TRBV25-1	14	CASREAGEIDTQYF	TGTGCCAGCCGGGAAGCGGGAGAGATAGATACGCAGTATTTT
TRBD1	TRBJ1-1	.	TRBV28	15	CASSFPQGGRTEAFF	TGTGCCAGCAGTTTCCCGCAGGGGGGCCGCACTGAAGCTTTCTTT
TRBD1	TRBJ1-2	.	TRBV29-1	14	CSVDPRQGAYGYTF	TGCAGCGTTGATCCCCGACAGGGGGCTTATGGCTACACCTTC
.	TRBJ2-7	.	TRBV6-1	12	CASSPSGYEQYF	TGTGCCAGCAGTCCCTCAGGCTACGAGCAGTACTTC
TRBD2	TRBJ2-1	.	TRBV28	17	CASTFLHWAGGYNEQFF	TGTGCCAGCACCTTCCTCCACTGGGCGGGGGGTTACAATGAGCAGTTCTTC
.	TRBJ1-2	.	TRBV5-1	14	CASSSVRSNYGYTF	TGCGCCAGCAGCTCGGTGAGAAGTAACTATGGCTACACCTTC
TRBD1	TRBJ2-1	.	TRBV27	15	CASSLLRQGAGEQFF	TGTGCCAGCAGTCTACTCAGACAGGGGGCCGGTGAGCAGTTCTTC
TRBD2	TRBJ2-2	.	TRBV4-1	13	CASRAGGTGELFF	TGCGCCAGCAGGGCGGGGGGCACCGGGGAGCTGTTTTTT
.	TRBJ2-3	.	TRBV5-1	11	CASRSESTQYF	TGCGCCAGCAGATCGGAGAGCACGCAGTATTTT
TRBD2	TRBJ2-5	.	TRBV27	17	CASSRTGLAGDAETQYF	TGTGCCAGCAGTCGCACGGGACTAGCGGGAGATGCAGAGACCCAGTACTTC